Sequencing of this TCR beta chain was carried out in a study of early T cells in non-severe SARS-CoV-2 infection. Trimming pared 3 bases from V and 6 bases from J, leaving 11 bases between. The germline V gene encodes CDR1 LGHDT and CDR2 YNNKEL (reference sequence). This CDR3 is built from 13 residues. This clonotype was counted many times. Each CDR3 protein is one row after TCRdb ran MiXCR on the 5' RACE reads. The sample includes more than 40,000 distinct CDR3 sequences, around 3.6% of them seen just once. This chain connects TRBV3-1 to TRBJ1-1, with D hard to call. This clonotype was sampled from an adult who was a healthcare worker with PCR-confirmed SARS-CoV-2 infection or an uninfected control (not recorded which). The sample consisted of whole blood. CDR3 coding DNA: TGTGCCAGCAGCCAGGGTAGAGGGTCTGAAGCTTTCTTT. As protein: CASSQGRGSEAFF. Variable domain in full (rest from reference TRBV3-1 and TRBJ1-1): DTAVSQTPKYLVTQMGNDKSIKCEQNLGHDTMYWYKQDSKKFLKIMFSYNNKELIINETVPNRFSPKSPDKAHLNLHINSLELGDSAVYFCASSQGRGSEAFFGQGTRLTVV.